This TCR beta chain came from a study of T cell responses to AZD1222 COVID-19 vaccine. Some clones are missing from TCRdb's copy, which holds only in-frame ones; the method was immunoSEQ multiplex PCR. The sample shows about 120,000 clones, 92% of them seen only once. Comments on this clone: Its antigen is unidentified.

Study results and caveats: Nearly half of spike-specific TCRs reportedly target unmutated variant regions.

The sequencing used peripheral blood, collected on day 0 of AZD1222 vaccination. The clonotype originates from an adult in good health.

The CDR3 spells CASSLSGGYTF. The CDR3 DNA reads TGTGCCAGCAGCTTATCGGGTGGCTACACCTTC. The genes are TRBV11-2 and TRBJ1-2; D ambiguous. The CDR3 has 11 amino acids. The V end was cut by 2 bases, the J end by 7 bases, with 5 bases between. The V gene's germline CDR1 is SGHAT and CDR2 FQNNGV.